The TCR beta chain described here comes from a study of vaccination and CD4 T cells after COVID-19. About the research overall: Blood was drawn a median around 71 days post second dose, range 14 to 241. Investigators stimulated cells with overlapping spike peptides drawn from SARS-CoV-2, HCoV-NL63, HCoV-OC43 and HCoV-229E.

Notes on this clonotype: What it binds is not known.

Germline V gene sequence: CDR1 DFQATT, CDR2 SNEGSKA (reference sequence). This CDR3 region has 13 residues. Losses at the gene ends were 7 bases for V and 4 bases for J; bases not matched to a gene: 4. Sequenced with the Oncomine TCR Beta short-read assay was DNA taken from cultured CD4+ T cells. From cultured CD4+ T cells, genomic DNA was extracted. MiXCR, run by TCRdb on the PCR reads, gives a single entry per CDR3 protein. The sample has about 14,000 distinct CDR3 sequences, 61% seen once; the top ten hold roughly a fifth. Treatment here: roughly nine-day PBMC culture with coronavirus spike peptide pools or control peptides (ViraFEST assay).

Sequenced sample: CD4+ T cells from blood, cultured in vitro. The rearrangement links TRBV20-1 to TRBJ2-3, with TRBD1 matching over 11 bases. This clonotype was obtained from a human donor who had recovered from COVID-19. The CDR3 bases are TGCAGTGTTCCGGGACAGGGGGCAGATACGCAGTATTTT. This translates into CSVPGQGADTQYF.